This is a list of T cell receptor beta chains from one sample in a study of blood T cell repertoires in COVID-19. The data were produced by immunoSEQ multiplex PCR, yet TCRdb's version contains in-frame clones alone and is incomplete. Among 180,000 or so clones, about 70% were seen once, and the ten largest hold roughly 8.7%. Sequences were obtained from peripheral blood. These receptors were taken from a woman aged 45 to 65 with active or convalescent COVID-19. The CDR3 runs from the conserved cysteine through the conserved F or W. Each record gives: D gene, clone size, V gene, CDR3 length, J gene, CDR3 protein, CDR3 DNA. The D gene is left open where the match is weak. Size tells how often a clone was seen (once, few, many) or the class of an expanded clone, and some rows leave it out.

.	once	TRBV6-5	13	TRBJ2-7	CASRRDVAAEQYF	TGTGCCAGCAGGAGAGACGTCGCGGCCGAGCAGTACTTC
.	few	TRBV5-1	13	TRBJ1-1	CASSRDRNTEAFF	TGCGCCAGCAGCCGCGACAGGAACACTGAAGCTTTCTTT
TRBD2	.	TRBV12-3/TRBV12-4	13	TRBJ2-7	CATARGGRDEQYF	TGTGCCACCGCTCGGGGGGGGCGGGACGAGCAGTACTTC
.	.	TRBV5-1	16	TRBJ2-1	CASSPTLKGGYNEQFF	TGCGCCAGCAGCCCGACTTTGAAGGGGGGGTACAATGAGCAGTTCTTC
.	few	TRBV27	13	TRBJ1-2	CASSLGQGGGYTF	TGTGCCAGCAGTTTGGGCCAGGGAGGAGGCTACACCTTC
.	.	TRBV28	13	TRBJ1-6	CASSLPDYSPLHF	TGTGCCAGCAGTTTGCCGGACTATTCACCCCTCCACTTT
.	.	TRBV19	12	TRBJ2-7	CASRSQGYEQYF	TGTGCCAGTAGGAGTCAGGGCTACGAGCAGTACTTC
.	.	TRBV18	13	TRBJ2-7	CASSPTSRGEQYF	TGTGCCAGCTCACCAACTAGTCGGGGCGAGCAGTACTTC
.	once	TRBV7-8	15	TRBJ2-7	CASSLAGTSTYEQYF	TGTGCCAGCAGCTTAGCGGGGACAAGTACCTACGAGCAGTACTTC
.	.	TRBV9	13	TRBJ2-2	CASSPLEYGELFF	TGTGCCAGCAGCCCCCTCGAGTACGGGGAGCTGTTTTTT
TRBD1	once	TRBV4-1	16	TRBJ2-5	CASSQDRTDRGETQYF	TGCGCCAGCAGCCAAGATAGGACGGACAGGGGGGAGACCCAGTACTTC
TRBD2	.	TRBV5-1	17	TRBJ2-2	CASSYTAGRSGTGELFF	TGCGCCAGCAGCTATACAGCGGGGAGGTCGGGGACCGGGGAGCTGTTTTTT
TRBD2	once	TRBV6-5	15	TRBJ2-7	CASSYSTGRADEQYF	TGTGCCAGCAGTTACTCAACCGGGAGGGCCGACGAGCAGTACTTC
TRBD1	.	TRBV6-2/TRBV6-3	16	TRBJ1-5	CASSDQGERSNQPQHF	TGTGCCAGCAGCGACCAGGGGGAAAGAAGCAATCAGCCCCAGCATTTT